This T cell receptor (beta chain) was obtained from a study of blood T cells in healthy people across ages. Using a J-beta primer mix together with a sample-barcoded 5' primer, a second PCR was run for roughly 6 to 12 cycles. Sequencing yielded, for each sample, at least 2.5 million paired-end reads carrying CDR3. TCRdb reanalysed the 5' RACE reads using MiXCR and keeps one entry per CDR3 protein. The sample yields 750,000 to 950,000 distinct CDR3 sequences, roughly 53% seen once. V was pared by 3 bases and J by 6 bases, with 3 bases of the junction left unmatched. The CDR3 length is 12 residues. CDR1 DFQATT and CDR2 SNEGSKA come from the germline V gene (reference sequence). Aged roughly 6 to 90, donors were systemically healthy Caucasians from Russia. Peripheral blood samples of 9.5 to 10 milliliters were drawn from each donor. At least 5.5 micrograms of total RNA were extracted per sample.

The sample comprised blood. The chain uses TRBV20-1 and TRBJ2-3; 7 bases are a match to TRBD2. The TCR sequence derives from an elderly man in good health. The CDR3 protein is CSARSRGDTQYF. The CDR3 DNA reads TGCAGTGCTAGGTCGCGGGGGGATACGCAGTATTTT.